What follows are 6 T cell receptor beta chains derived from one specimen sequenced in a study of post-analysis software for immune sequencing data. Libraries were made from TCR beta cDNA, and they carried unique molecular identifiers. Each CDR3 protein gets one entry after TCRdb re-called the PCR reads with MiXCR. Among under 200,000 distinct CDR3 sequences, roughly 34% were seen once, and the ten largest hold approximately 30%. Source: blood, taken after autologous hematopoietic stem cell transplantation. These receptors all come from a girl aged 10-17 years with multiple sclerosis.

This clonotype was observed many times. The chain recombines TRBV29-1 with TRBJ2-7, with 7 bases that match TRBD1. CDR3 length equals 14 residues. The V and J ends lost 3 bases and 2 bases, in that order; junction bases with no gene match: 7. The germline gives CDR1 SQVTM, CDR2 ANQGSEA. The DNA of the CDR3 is TGCAGCGTTGAGATCGGAGACAGGGCCTACGAGCAGTACTTC. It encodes CSVEIGDRAYEQYF.

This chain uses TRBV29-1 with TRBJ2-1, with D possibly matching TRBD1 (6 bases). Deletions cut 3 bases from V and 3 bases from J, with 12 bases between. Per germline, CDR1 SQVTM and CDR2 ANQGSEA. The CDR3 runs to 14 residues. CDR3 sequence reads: CSVDRGLSYNEQFF. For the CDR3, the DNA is TGCAGCGTTGACAGGGGTCTCAGCTACAATGAGCAGTTCTTC.

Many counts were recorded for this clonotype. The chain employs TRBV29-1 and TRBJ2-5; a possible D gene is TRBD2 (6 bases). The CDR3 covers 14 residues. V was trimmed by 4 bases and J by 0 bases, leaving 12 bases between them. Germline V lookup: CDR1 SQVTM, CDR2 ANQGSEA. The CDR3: CSVVPTGDQETQYF. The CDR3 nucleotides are TGCAGCGTTGTTCCTACGGGGGACCAAGAGACCCAGTACTTC.

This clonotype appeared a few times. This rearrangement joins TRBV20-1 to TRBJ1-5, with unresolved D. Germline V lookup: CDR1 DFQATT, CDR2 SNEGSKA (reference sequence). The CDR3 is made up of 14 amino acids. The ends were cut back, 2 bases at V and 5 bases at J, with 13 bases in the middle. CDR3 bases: TGCAGTGCTAGAACGCCCAGTGCCGATCAGCCCCAGCATTTT. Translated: CSARTPSADQPQHF.

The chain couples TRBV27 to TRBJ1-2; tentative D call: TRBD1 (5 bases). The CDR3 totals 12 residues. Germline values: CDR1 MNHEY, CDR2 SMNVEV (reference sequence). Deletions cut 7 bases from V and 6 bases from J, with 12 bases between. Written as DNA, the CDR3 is TGTGCCAGCATGGGGCAGCCCCATGGCTACACCTTC. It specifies CASMGQPHGYTF.

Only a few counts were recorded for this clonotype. The CDR3 DNA reads TGTGCCGCGGGGGACACCGGGGAGCTGTTTTTT. It is translated as CAAGDTGELFF. The chain has TRBV7-6 and TRBJ2-2, with 7 bases lining up with TRBD2. This CDR3 has 11 residues. CDR1 and CDR2 from the germline V gene are SGHVS and FNYEAQ. Unmatched junction bases numbered 0, after V lost 11 bases and J lost 3 bases.